The clone carrying this T cell receptor beta chain was picked up many times. This sample was taken from a study of patients and donors after allogeneic stem cell transplantation. Using its own MiXCR run on the RT-PCR reads, TCRdb lists one record per CDR3 protein. The data show approximately 170,000 distinct CDR3 sequences, more than 20% seen once. The CDR3 loop spans 13 amino acids. Trimming left V 6 bases short and J 4 bases short, with 12 bases between. The sequence was collected from a human donor who was either an allogeneic HSCT recipient or a stem cell or donor lymphocyte infusion donor (not recorded which). It is not recorded whose cells these are; they may come from a transplant donor. The specimen was blood, either unsorted or a sorted T cell fraction (not recorded which). The chain carries TRBV12-3 or TRBV12-4 and TRBJ1-1; D gene ambiguous. Written as DNA, the CDR3 is TGTGCCAGCAGCCTCGACGGTCCCACTGAAGCTTTCTTT. Its protein product is CASSLDGPTEAFF.